This paragraph reports one T cell receptor (beta chain). This clonotype has a handful of counts. Its antigen is currently not known. The record has no base qualities; no much larger clone is one base away. V loses 0 bases, J loses 7 bases, and the germline ends lie 12 bases apart. The CDR3, cysteine through phenylalanine, is 15 amino acids long. Only the CDR3 DNA stays, 45 bases, in frame from base 1. CDR1 and CDR2 are read off the germline V gene as SGHTA and FQGTGA. The library came from RT-PCR. Sequenced using a NextSeq 550. Using fastp trimming at Q25 and MiXCR clonotype assembly, TCRdb reanalyzed the public sequencing data and kept in-frame beta chains. Identical CDR3 protein sequences are pooled into one entry, listed with their most common genes and DNA. In this sample the table shows 920,000 or so distinct CDR3 sequences, more than 15% of which occur a single time. Around 6% of the sample is taken by the ten largest.

This entry belongs to a study of patients and donors after allogeneic stem cell transplantation (dated by TCRdb to 2018 to 2021). This TCR was recovered from a human donor who was either an allogeneic HSCT recipient or a stem cell or donor lymphocyte infusion donor (not recorded which). It is not recorded whose cells these are; they may come from a transplant donor. Sequenced material: blood, either unsorted or a sorted T cell fraction (not recorded which). The sequence links TRBV7-3 to TRBJ1-4; too little of a D gene remains to name it. At the DNA level, the sequence is TGTGCCAGCAGCTTAACAGGCAGGAATGGTGAAAAACTGTTTTTT. It codes for CASSLTGRNGEKLFF.